This is a list of T cell receptor beta chains from one sample in a study of T cell responses to AZD1222 COVID-19 vaccine. TCRdb's copy holds only in-frame clones and misses some; the assay was immunoSEQ multiplex PCR. Found here are 150,000 or so clones, about 91% of them singletons; the top ten hold approximately 2.3%. The sample consisted of peripheral blood, taken on day 0 of AZD1222 vaccination. The source of these receptors is an adult in good health. The CDR3 runs from the conserved cysteine through the conserved F or W. Each record gives: clone size, J gene, D gene, V gene, CDR3 length, CDR3 DNA, CDR3 protein. The D gene is left open where the match is weak. A row's size may be missing; if present it is once, few, many or a size class.

.,TRBJ1-2,TRBD1,TRBV5-1,13,TGCGCCAGCAGCGGTGGGACAGGTGGGGGCTACACCTTC,CASSGGTGGGYTF
.,TRBJ2-1,TRBD2,TRBV5-4,16,TGTGCCAGCAGCTTGGATGGAGCGGGAGTCTACAATGAGCAGTTCTTC,CASSLDGAGVYNEQFF
once,TRBJ1-1,.,TRBV29-1,11,TGCAGCGTTGAAGTCGCAGGGGTAGCTTTCTTT,CSVEVAGVAFF
.,TRBJ2-1,TRBD1,TRBV19,15,TGTGCCAGTAGGACAGGGGGCTATTCCTACAATGAGCAGTTCTTC,CASRTGGYSYNEQFF
.,TRBJ1-5,.,TRBV28,14,TGTGCCAGCAGTTTAGAAGTGGCGGGCCAGCCCCAGCATTTT,CASSLEVAGQPQHF
.,TRBJ1-5,TRBD1,TRBV19,14,TGTGCCAGTAGTAAAGGGACAGATAATCAGCCCCAGCATTTT,CASSKGTDNQPQHF
.,TRBJ2-3,TRBD1,TRBV14,14,TGTGCCACCAAGGGACAGGTTGGGGCGGATACGCAGTATTTT,CATKGQVGADTQYF
.,TRBJ1-4,.,TRBV6-5,16,TGTGCCAGCAGTTACTGGGACCGTGCAACTAATGAAAAACTGTTTTTT,CASSYWDRATNEKLFF
.,TRBJ2-7,.,TRBV5-1,12,TGCGCCAGCAGCTTGGGAGGGTGGGTGCAGTACTTC,CASSLGGWVQYF
once,TRBJ2-3,TRBD2,TRBV4-2,19,TGTGCCAGCAGCAGATATCAGAGCGGGAGAGTTCCTAGCACAGATACGCAGTATTTT,CASSRYQSGRVPSTDTQYF
.,TRBJ2-3,.,TRBV7-9,19,TGTGCCAGCAGCTTTTTAAAGACGACTACTCGCCTTAGCACAGATACGCAGTATTTT,CASSFLKTTTRLSTDTQYF
.,TRBJ2-3,.,TRBV4-3,16,TGCGCCAGCAGCCAAGATCTCCTGACAGCGGGAGATACGCAGTATTTT,CASSQDLLTAGDTQYF
once,TRBJ1-4,TRBD1,TRBV7-9,15,TGTGCCAGCAGCTTAGAAGCGGGACAGGGCGAAAAACTGTTTTTT,CASSLEAGQGEKLFF
.,TRBJ1-6,.,TRBV15,13,TGTGCCACCAGCAGAGATAACGGGTCACCCCTCCACTTT,CATSRDNGSPLHF
.,TRBJ1-3,TRBD1,TRBV28,20,TGTGCCAGCAGTTTAACCGGGACAGGAGCCTTCTACCTCTCTGGAAACACCATATATTTT,CASSLTGTGAFYLSGNTIYF
.,TRBJ1-1,.,TRBV6-1,14,TGTGCCAGCAGTGGTACCAGGGGTCATACTGAAGCTTTCTTT,CASSGTRGHTEAFF
few,TRBJ2-1,TRBD2,TRBV30,16,TGTGCCTGGAGTGTGGGCGGGGGAGCGGGAGGGAATGAGCAGTTCTTC,CAWSVGGGAGGNEQFF
.,TRBJ2-2,TRBD2,TRBV18,17,TGTGCCAGCTCAACCAAACTAGCGGGTCCTAACACCGGGGAGCTGTTTTTT,CASSTKLAGPNTGELFF
.,TRBJ1-2,.,TRBV6-2/TRBV6-3,13,TGTGCCAGCAGCCCGGGACCGAGCTATGGCTACACCTTC,CASSPGPSYGYTF
.,TRBJ1-1,TRBD1,TRBV3-1/TRBV3-2,14,TGTGCCAGCAGCCAATCCGGGACAGGTACGGGCGCTTTCTTT,CASSQSGTGTGAFF
.,TRBJ1-5,TRBD1,TRBV13,15,TGTGCCAGCAGCTTAGGGGGACAGACCAATCAGCCCCAGCATTTT,CASSLGGQTNQPQHF
.,TRBJ2-1,.,TRBV7-9,16,TGTGCCAGCAATCAACTAACGGACCTTAAAGTGGGTGAGCAGTTCTTC,CASNQLTDLKVGEQFF
once,TRBJ2-3,.,TRBV20-1,15,TGCAGTGCTAGTAACAACGACAGACGAGTAGATACGCAGTATTTT,CSASNNDRRVDTQYF
.,TRBJ1-1,TRBD1,TRBV9,14,TGTGCCAGCAGCGCCGGACAGGGGGGGACTGAAGCTTTCTTT,CASSAGQGGTEAFF
.,TRBJ2-7,TRBD1,TRBV19,15,TGTGCCAGTAGAGCGGGACAGGGGGCTTCCTACGAGCAGTACTTC,CASRAGQGASYEQYF
.,TRBJ2-7,.,TRBV19,14,TGTGCCAGTAGTATAATCCCGGGGGCCTACGAGCAGTACTTC,CASSIIPGAYEQYF
.,TRBJ2-3,TRBD1,TRBV7-2,15,TGTGCCAGCAGCCCGAGGACAGGGGGGACAGATACGCAGTATTTT,CASSPRTGGTDTQYF
.,TRBJ2-3,TRBD2,TRBV4-3,15,TGCGCCAGCAGCCAAGAGCGGGAGCGGGTAGATACGCAGTATTTT,CASSQERERVDTQYF
.,TRBJ2-7,.,TRBV7-2,14,TGTGCCAGCAGCTTAAGTTCGGTAGCAGGCGAGCAGTACTTC,CASSLSSVAGEQYF
.,TRBJ2-6,.,TRBV25-1,11,TGTGCCAGCACTGGGGCCAACGTCCTGACTTTC,CASTGANVLTF
.,TRBJ1-5,TRBD1,TRBV28,16,TGTGCCAGCAGTTTAGCCTCGGGACAGGGGGCGCCGCGCCAGCATTTT,CASSLASGQGAPRQHF
.,TRBJ1-1,.,TRBV28,12,TGTGCCAGCAGTTTGTCGGTTCCTGAAGCTTTCTTT,CASSLSVPEAFF